What follows describes a single T cell receptor beta chain. The sample originates from a study of PD-L1 blockade in urothelial cancer. Study-wide background: Investigators checked blood 3 weeks (second dose) and 6 weeks after treatment start.

Clones were sequenced by immunoSEQ multiplex PCR, and TCRdb holds only the in-frame ones, with some missing. The sample has under 50,000 clones; approximately 90% are singletons. Time point here: pretreatment peripheral blood. Metastatic or locally advanced urothelial carcinoma was present in the patients. The sample consisted of PBMCs, taken around atezolizumab (anti-PD-L1) treatment. This receptor was obtained from a woman aged 60-70 years with urothelial cancer.

The CDR3: CASSARPGDQETQYF. In DNA form, the CDR3 reads TGCGCCAGCAGCGCCCGTCCCGGGGATCAAGAGACCCAGTACTTC. The rearrangement links TRBV5-1 to TRBJ2-5; D perhaps matches TRBD2 (5 bases). Germline V gene data show CDR1 as SGHRS and CDR2 as YFSETQ. The V and J ends lost 4 bases and 2 bases respectively, with 15 bases between them. The CDR3 extends over 15 amino acids. The full variable domain, with the rest looked up from reference TRBV5-1 and TRBJ2-5, is KAGVTQTPRYLIKTRGQQVTLSCSPISGHRSVSWYQQTPGQGLQFLFEYFSETQRNKGNFPGRFSGRQFSNSRSEMNVSTLELGDSALYLCASSARPGDQETQYFGPGTRLLVL.